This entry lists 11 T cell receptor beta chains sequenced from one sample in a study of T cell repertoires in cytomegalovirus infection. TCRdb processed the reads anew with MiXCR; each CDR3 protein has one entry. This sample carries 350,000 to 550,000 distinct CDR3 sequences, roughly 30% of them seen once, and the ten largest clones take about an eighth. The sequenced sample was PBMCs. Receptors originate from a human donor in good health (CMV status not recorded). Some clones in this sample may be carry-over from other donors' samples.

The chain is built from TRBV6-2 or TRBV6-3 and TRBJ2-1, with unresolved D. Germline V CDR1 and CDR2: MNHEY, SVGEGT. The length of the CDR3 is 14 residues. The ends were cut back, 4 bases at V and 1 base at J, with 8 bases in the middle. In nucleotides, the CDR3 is TGTGCCAGCAGTTTCGTCCCATCCTACAATGAGCAGTTCTTC. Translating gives CASSFVPSYNEQFF.

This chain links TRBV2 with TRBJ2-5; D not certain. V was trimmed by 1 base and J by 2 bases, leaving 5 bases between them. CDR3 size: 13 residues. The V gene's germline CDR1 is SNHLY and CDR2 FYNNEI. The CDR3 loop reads CASSEGQQETQYF. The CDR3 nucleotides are TGTGCCAGCAGTGAAGGGCAGCAAGAGACCCAGTACTTC.

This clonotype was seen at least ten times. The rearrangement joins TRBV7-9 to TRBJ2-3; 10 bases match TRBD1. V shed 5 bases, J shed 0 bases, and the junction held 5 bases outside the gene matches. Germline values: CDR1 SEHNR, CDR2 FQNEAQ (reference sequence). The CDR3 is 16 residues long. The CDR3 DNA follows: TGTGCCAGCAGCCCATGGACAGGGGGGAGCACAGATACGCAGTATTTT. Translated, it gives CASSPWTGGSTDTQYF.

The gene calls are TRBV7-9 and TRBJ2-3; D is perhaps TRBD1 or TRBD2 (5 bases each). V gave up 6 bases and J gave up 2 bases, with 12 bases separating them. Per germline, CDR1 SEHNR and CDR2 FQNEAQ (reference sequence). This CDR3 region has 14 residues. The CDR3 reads CASSSGTYTDTQYF. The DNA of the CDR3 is TGTGCCAGCAGTTCCGGGACCTACACAGATACGCAGTATTTT.

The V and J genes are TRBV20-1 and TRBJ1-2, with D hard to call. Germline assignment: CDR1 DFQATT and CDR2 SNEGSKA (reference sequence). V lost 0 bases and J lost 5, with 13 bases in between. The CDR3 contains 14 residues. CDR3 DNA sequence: TGCAGTGCTAGAGAACTAATTATCCTTTATGGCTACACCTTC. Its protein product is CSARELIILYGYTF.

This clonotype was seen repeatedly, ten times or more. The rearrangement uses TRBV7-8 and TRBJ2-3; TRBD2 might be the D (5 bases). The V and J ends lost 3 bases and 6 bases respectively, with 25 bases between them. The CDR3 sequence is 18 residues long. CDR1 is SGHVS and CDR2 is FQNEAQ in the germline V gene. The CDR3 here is CASSFIEPDYKPRDTQYF. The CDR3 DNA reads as TGTGCCAGCAGCTTCATCGAGCCCGACTACAAGCCGCGGGATACGCAGTATTTT.

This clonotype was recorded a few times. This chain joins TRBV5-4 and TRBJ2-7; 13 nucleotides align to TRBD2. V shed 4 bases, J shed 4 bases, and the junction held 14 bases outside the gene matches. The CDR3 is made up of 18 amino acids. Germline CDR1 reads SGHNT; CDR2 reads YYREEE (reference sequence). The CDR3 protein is CASSPSRLAGGYQYEQYF. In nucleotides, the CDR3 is TGTGCCAGCAGCCCATCGAGACTAGCGGGGGGATATCAGTACGAGCAGTACTTC.

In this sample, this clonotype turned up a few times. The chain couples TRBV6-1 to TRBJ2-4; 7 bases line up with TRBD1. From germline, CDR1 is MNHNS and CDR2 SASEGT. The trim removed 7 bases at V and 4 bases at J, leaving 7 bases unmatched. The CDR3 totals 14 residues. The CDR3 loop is CASNPGTAKNIQYF. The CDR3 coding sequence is TGTGCCAGCAACCCCGGGACAGCAAAAAACATTCAGTACTTC.

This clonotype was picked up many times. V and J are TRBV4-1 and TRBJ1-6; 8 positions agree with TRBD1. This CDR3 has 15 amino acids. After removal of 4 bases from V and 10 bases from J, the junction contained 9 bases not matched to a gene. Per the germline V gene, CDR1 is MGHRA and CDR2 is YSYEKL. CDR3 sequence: CASSPIRGPGSPLHF. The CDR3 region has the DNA TGCGCCAGCAGCCCCATCAGGGGGCCTGGATCACCCCTCCACTTT.

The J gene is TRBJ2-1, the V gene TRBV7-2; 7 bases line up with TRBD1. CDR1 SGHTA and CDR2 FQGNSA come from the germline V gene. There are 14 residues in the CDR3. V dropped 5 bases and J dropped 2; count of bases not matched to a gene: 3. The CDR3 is CASSNDRAYNEQFF. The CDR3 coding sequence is TGTGCCAGCAGCAATGACAGGGCCTACAATGAGCAGTTCTTC.

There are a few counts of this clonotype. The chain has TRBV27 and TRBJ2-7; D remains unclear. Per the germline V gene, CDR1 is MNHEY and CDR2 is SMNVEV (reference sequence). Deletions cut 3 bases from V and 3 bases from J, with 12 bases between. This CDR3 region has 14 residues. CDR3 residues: CASSFRTTLYEQYF. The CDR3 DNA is TGTGCCAGCAGTTTTCGAACGACCCTCTACGAGCAGTACTTC.